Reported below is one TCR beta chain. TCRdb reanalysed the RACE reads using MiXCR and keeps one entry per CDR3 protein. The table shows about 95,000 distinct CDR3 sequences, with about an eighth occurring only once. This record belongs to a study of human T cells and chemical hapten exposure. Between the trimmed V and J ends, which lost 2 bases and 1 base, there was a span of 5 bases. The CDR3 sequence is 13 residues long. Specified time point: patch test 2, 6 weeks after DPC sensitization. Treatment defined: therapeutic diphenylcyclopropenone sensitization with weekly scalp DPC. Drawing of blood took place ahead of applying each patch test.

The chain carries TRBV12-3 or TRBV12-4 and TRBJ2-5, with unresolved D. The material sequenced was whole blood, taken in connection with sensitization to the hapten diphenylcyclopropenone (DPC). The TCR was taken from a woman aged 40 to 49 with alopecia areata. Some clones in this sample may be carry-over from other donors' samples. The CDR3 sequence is CASSLQVQETQYF. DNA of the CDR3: TGTGCCAGCAGTTTACAAGTCCAAGAGACCCAGTACTTC.